Listed below are T cell receptor beta chains from one sample, sequenced in a study of radiation and T cells in renal cell carcinoma. The data were produced by immunoSEQ multiplex PCR, yet TCRdb's version contains in-frame clones alone and is incomplete. The table records 150,000 or so clones, roughly nine tenths of them present only once. The sample was blood, taken from a patient whose treatment included radiotherapy and nephrectomy. The source is a woman in her 70s with renal cell carcinoma. The CDR3 runs from the conserved cysteine through the conserved F or W. The size of a clone is reported for some rows only, either as once, few or many, or as a class for expanded clones.

J,V,size,CDR3
TRBJ1-6,TRBV2,.,CASRPTPGGGSPLHF
TRBJ1-2,TRBV27,.,CASRQQGVGGYTF
TRBJ1-2,TRBV30,.,CAWSEDRGRYGYTF
TRBJ2-7,TRBV2,.,CASSEGQGASEQYF
TRBJ2-7,TRBV7-8,.,CASSYSRVAGGTVYEQYF
TRBJ1-6,TRBV9,.,CASSVERPGGNSPLHF
TRBJ1-3,TRBV6-5,once,CASRQTGTFGNTIYF
TRBJ1-6,TRBV4-3,.,CASRSDRLGNSPLHF
TRBJ2-7,TRBV28,once,CASSLWQGYEQYF
TRBJ1-2,TRBV6-1,.,CASSPYEGYTF
TRBJ1-1,TRBV7-2,.,CASSFSPGTSEAFF
TRBJ1-1,TRBV27,.,CASSKQGNTEAFF
TRBJ2-2,TRBV5-1,once,CASSWGDRDAGELFF
TRBJ2-5,TRBV7-2,.,CASSLEGALKTQYF
TRBJ1-2,TRBV7-9,.,CASSLVRDNYGYTF
TRBJ1-2,TRBV5-6,.,CASSLAGRRSRNYGYTF
TRBJ1-4,TRBV19,many,CASRRQGTNEKLFF
TRBJ2-7,TRBV5-6,.,CASSLGWTGGSYEQYF
TRBJ2-1,TRBV9,.,CASSDSGTGAWTEQFF
TRBJ1-5,TRBV7-2,.,CASSPSRTGVLNQPQHF
TRBJ1-2,TRBV7-2,.,CASSRDRVLSGYTF
TRBJ2-1,TRBV6-6,.,CASSTTGGGYNEQFF
TRBJ2-5,TRBV9,.,CASSALPGTKTQYF
TRBJ1-3,TRBV7-2,.,CASSRATGNTIYF
TRBJ1-2,TRBV9,.,CASSAETGGAWYGYTF
TRBJ1-2,TRBV19,once,CASSLLPGQLNYGYTF